Reported below is one TCR beta chain. Its antigen is not identified. Some clones are missing from TCRdb's copy, which holds only in-frame ones; the method was immunoSEQ multiplex PCR. The data show roughly 46,000 clones, with about 72% seen just once and around 8% held by the top ten. Germline CDR1 MNHNS, CDR2 SASEGT. V was pared by 10 bases and J by 2 bases, with 15 bases between. This CDR3 contains 13 residues. This sample was included in a study of radiotherapy plus CTLA-4 blockade in lung cancer. General study results and limits: Radiotherapy was combined with ipilimumab, and tumor-derived TCR clones then expanded in blood.

Focal radiation and CTLA-4 blockade (ipilimumab) were tested in chemo-refractory metastatic non-small-cell lung cancer patients. The clonotype comes from a human donor with non-small cell lung cancer who had stable disease on radiotherapy plus ipilimumab. The sample here was peripheral blood, taken from a patient treated with radiotherapy plus ipilimumab. The chain is built from TRBV6-1 and TRBJ2-7; D ambiguous. The CDR3 nucleotides read TGTGCCACCAAAGATCAGGCTGCCTACGAGCAGTACGTC. This gives the protein CATKDQAAYEQYV.